The 22 T cell receptor beta chains reported below all come from one sample, sequenced in a study of T cells in Graves' hyperthyroidism and ophthalmopathy. From RNA transcripts, TCR beta CDR3 regions were amplified. The study used the HTBI primer set for a first-round RT-PCR of the TCR CDR3. TCRdb re-called the multiplex PCR reads with MiXCR, one entry per CDR3 protein. The sample lists 95,000 to 100,000 distinct CDR3 sequences; about 51% were seen once. The source material was blood. The receptors were gathered from a middle-aged woman with Graves' hyperthyroidism.

The rearrangement joins TRBV7-9 to TRBJ1-1; weak D call: TRBD1 (6 bases). Trimming removed 11 bases from V and 8 bases from J, with 18 bases in between. The CDR3 consists of 12 residues. Germline-derived CDR1 and CDR2 are SEHNR and FQNEAQ (reference sequence). DNA for the CDR3: TGTGCCTGGACCCCAACAGGGAACGAAGCTTTCTTT. Translated: CAWTPTGNEAFF.

There are a few counts of this clonotype. This chain connects TRBV19 to TRBJ1-1, with 7 bases identical to TRBD1. CDR1 and CDR2 from the germline V gene are LNHDA and SQIVND (reference sequence). The CDR3 runs to 12 residues. V lost 6 bases to trimming and J lost 7 bases; unmatched junction nucleotides: 5. CDR3 sequence (DNA): TGTGCCAGTAGACAAGGGGGCGGTGAAGCTTTCTTT. Translation gives CASRQGGGEAFF.

This clonotype was seen ten or more times. V and J are TRBV5-1 and TRBJ1-1; D perhaps matches TRBD1 (5 bases). Trimming removed 3 bases from V and 6 bases from J, with 18 bases in between. This CDR3 has 15 residues. Germline loops: CDR1 SGHRS, CDR2 YFSETQ. CDR3 protein: CASSYSGGERAEAFF. Written as DNA, the CDR3 is TGCGCCAGCAGCTACTCCGGGGGGGAGAGGGCTGAAGCTTTCTTT.

J is TRBJ2-5 and V is TRBV20-1; 11 bases align to TRBD2. V was pared by 3 bases and J by 3 bases, with 3 bases of the junction left unmatched. The germline CDR1 and CDR2 sequences are DFQATT and SNEGSKA (reference sequence). The CDR3 has 14 amino acids. The DNA for the CDR3 is TGCAGTGCTAGCTTGGGACTAGCGGAAGAGACCCAGTACTTC. It translates to CSASLGLAEETQYF.

The chain has TRBV20-1 and TRBJ1-3; 7 nucleotides match TRBD1. Germline assignment: CDR1 DFQATT and CDR2 SNEGSKA (reference sequence). V was pared by 4 bases and J by 3 bases, with 3 bases of the junction left unmatched. This CDR3 region has 13 residues. The CDR3 DNA is TGCAGTGCTAAAAGACAGGGTGGAAACACCATATATTTT. Its protein product is CSAKRQGGNTIYF.

This clonotype has a count of ten or more. This sequence joins TRBV18 and TRBJ1-5; no definite D call. V was pared by 5 bases and J by 0 bases, with 11 bases between. The CDR3 is 15 amino acids. Germline V CDR1 and CDR2: KGHSH, LQKENI. The CDR3 region is CASSSRTDSNQPQHF. The CDR3 DNA sequence: TGTGCCAGCTCATCCCGGACGGATAGCAATCAGCCCCAGCATTTT.

This chain connects TRBV15 to TRBJ1-2; D is undetermined. CDR3 length equals 12 residues. V was shortened by 3 bases and J by 8 bases, with 10 bases between the two germline ends. CDR1 LNHNV and CDR2 YYDKDF come from the germline V gene (reference sequence). CDR3 coding DNA: TGTGCCACCAGCAGCGCGGGATTCGGCTACACCTTC. It codes for CATSSAGFGYTF.

Of note for this clonotype: At one boundary the junction diverges from the germline segment, which might be a read error. The genes are TRBV20-1 and TRBJ1-1; D possibly corresponds to TRBD1 (6 bases). From germline, CDR1 is DFQATT and CDR2 SNEGSKA (reference sequence). The CDR3 consists of 12 residues. The DNA of the CDR3 is TGCAGTGCTAGAGACGGGGGCACTGAAGTTTTCTTT. Translating it yields CSARDGGTEVFF.

A few counts support this clonotype. The chain uses TRBV7-2 and TRBJ2-5, with 8 bases fitting TRBD1. V lost 1 base, J lost 5 bases, and 3 bases stayed unmatched. Germline CDR1 reads SGHTA; CDR2 reads FQGNSA. This CDR3 has 14 residues. The CDR3 region is CASSLGQGWETQYF. In nucleotides, the CDR3 is TGTGCCAGCAGCTTAGGACAGGGGTGGGAGACCCAGTACTTC.

For this clonotype: Possible read error: a much larger clone is one base away. V is TRBV5-1 and J is TRBJ1-1, with 8 bases fitting TRBD1. CDR1 is SGHRS, CDR2 YFSETQ, per germline. V dropped 4 bases and J dropped 4; count of bases not matched to a gene: 21. The CDR3 runs 19 residues. In DNA form, the CDR3 reads TGCGCCAGCAGCCATTTATCCGGGACAGGACGATTCATGGGCACTGAAGCTTTCTTT. As protein: CASSHLSGTGRFMGTEAFF.

Concerning this clonotype: A single base separates this from a much larger clone, so it may be a read error. The CDR3 does not close with the conserved phenylalanine or tryptophan, likely indicating a read error. This sequence joins TRBV7-6 and TRBJ2-7, with D possibly matching TRBD2 (6 bases). This CDR3 is 13 amino acids long. Germline V gene sequence: CDR1 SGHVS, CDR2 FNYEAQ. V was cut by 6 bases and J by 6 bases, with 15 bases left in between. DNA of the CDR3: TGTGCCAGCAGGAGGGACTGGCGGGGCGAGCAGTACCTC. Translating it yields CASRRDWRGEQYL.

This clonotype was observed a handful of times. The chain carries TRBV9 and TRBJ2-7, with 7 positions matching TRBD2. The CDR3 extends over 14 amino acids. V shed 4 bases and J 3 bases; nucleotides not matched to a gene: 7. The germline CDR1 and CDR2 sequences are SGDLS and YYNGEE. CDR3 in amino acids: CASSPGTTLYEQYF. The CDR3 nucleotides read TGTGCCAGCAGCCCCGGGACTACCCTCTACGAGCAGTACTTC.

The genes are TRBV9 and TRBJ1-4, with TRBD1 identical over 9 bases. From germline, CDR1 is SGDLS and CDR2 YYNGEE. This CDR3 has 16 amino acids. The V and J ends lost 3 bases and 10 bases, in that order; junction bases with no gene match: 13. The CDR3 DNA reads as TGTGCCAGCAGCGCATCACCGGGACAGGGCTCTGGAAAACTGTTTTTT. It yields the protein CASSASPGQGSGKLFF.

Only a few counts were recorded for this clonotype. The junction shows a germline mismatch at one end, possibly a read error. V gene TRBV7-2 combines with J gene TRBJ1-6; 9 bases align to TRBD1. The CDR3 contains 14 residues. The V gene's germline CDR1 is SGHTA and CDR2 FQGNSA. DNA for the CDR3: TGCGCCAGCAGCTTGGGACAGGGCGATTCACCCCTCCACTTT. Translation: CASSLGQGDSPLHF.

This clonotype showed up many times. This sequence joins TRBV7-8 and TRBJ2-7; D may be TRBD2 (6 bases). Germline-derived CDR1 and CDR2 are SGHVS and FQNEAQ. With 6 bases removed from V and 4 bases from J, the gap between germline ends came to 13 bases. The CDR3 spans 13 residues. This CDR3 is CASRHGLFYEQYF. As DNA, the CDR3 is TGTGCCAGCAGACACGGACTATTTTACGAGCAGTACTTC.

Of note for this clonotype: Germline is not matched at one junction end, which may reflect a read error. The chain couples TRBV12-3 or TRBV12-4 to TRBJ1-1, with D uncertain. CDR3 length equals 11 residues. CDR3 DNA sequence: TGTGCCATCATGGCGAACGCTGAAGCTTTCTTT. It is translated as CAIMANAEAFF.

The chain joins TRBV7-2 to TRBJ1-1; D is unclear. V was clipped by 11 bases and J by 3 bases, with 10 bases between them. Germline loops: CDR1 SGHTA, CDR2 FQGNSA. The CDR3 runs to 11 residues. The CDR3 bases are TGTGCCTGGAGTAGGGACACTGAAGCTTTCTTT. As protein: CAWSRDTEAFF.

The chain links TRBV24-1 to TRBJ2-2; no firm D call. Per the germline V gene, CDR1 is KGHDR and CDR2 is SFDVKD. The CDR3 is made up of 14 amino acids. The V end was cut by 4 bases, the J end by 0 bases, with 5 bases between. CDR3 in amino acids: CATSEFANTGELFF. CDR3 in DNA: TGTGCCACCAGTGAGTTCGCGAACACCGGGGAGCTGTTTTTT.

The CDR3 DNA sequence: TGTGCCAGCGGCCCCAGAGGGCGGACGGGCTACACCTTC. It specifies CASGPRGRTGYTF. The V and J genes are TRBV25-1 and TRBJ1-2, with D uncertain. V lost 8 bases, J lost 8 bases, and 18 bases lay in between. Germline V gene sequence: CDR1 MGHDK, CDR2 SYGVNS. The CDR3 has 13 amino acids.

This clonotype was detected many times. The rearrangement joins TRBV29-1 to TRBJ2-5, with 10 bases aligning to TRBD1. This CDR3 comprises 12 residues. Germline V CDR1 and CDR2: SQVTM, ANQGSEA. Trimming cost V 7 bases and J 4 bases; bases outside gene matches: 3. The CDR3 nucleotides are TGCAGCGCGGGACAGGGGCCAGAGACCCAGTACTTC. Amino acids: CSAGQGPETQYF.

This clonotype was picked up one time. The junction and the germline gene differ at one end; a read error may be behind it. The chain is built from TRBV4-1 and TRBJ2-7, with TRBD2 matching over 11 bases. Germline lookup yields CDR1 MGHRA and CDR2 YSYEKL. The CDR3 extends over 15 amino acids. The CDR3 nucleotides are TGCGCCAGCAGCCACTTAGCGGGAGGGAAATACGAGCGGTACTTC. It translates to CASSHLAGGKYERYF.

This clonotype was observed many times. The chain has TRBV2 and TRBJ1-2, with TRBD1 matching over 7 bases. The germline CDR1 and CDR2 sequences are SNHLY and FYNNEI. Losses at the gene ends were 6 bases for V and 5 bases for J; bases not matched to a gene: 9. The CDR3 runs 14 residues. CDR3 sequence reads: CASSHGTAAYGYTF. The CDR3 DNA follows: TGTGCCAGCAGCCACGGGACAGCCGCATATGGCTACACCTTC.